The 15 T cell receptor beta chains below were found in one sample sequenced in a study of neurological immune-mediated disorders. TCRdb re-called the 5' RACE reads with MiXCR, one entry per CDR3 protein. The sample lists 40,000 to 50,000 distinct CDR3 sequences, 2% to 3% occurring once. Specimen: PBMCs. All receptors come from a man aged 25-45 years with multiple sclerosis.

This clonotype was recorded at least ten times. The rearrangement links TRBV5-1 to TRBJ1-6; D perhaps matches TRBD1 (5 bases). Germline lookup yields CDR1 SGHRS and CDR2 YFSETQ. CDR3 size: 14 residues. The V gene lost 3 bases and the J gene lost 7 bases, with 11 bases spanning the gap. The CDR3 here is CASSYGRDNSPLHF. As DNA, the CDR3 is TGCGCCAGCAGCTACGGACGGGACAATTCACCCCTCCACTTT.

This clonotype came up many times. The chain uses TRBV20-1 and TRBJ2-6; TRBD1 might be the D (5 bases). V lost 6 bases to trimming and J lost 2 bases, with 17 bases between them. Looked up from germline, CDR1 is DFQATT and CDR2 is SNEGSKA (reference sequence). The CDR3 has 16 amino acids. In nucleotides, the CDR3 is TGCAGTGCCCCCCGTGGTAAGGGGACTGGGGCCAACGTCCTGACTTTC. Translating gives CSAPRGKGTGANVLTF.

By its share, this clonotype is medium-sized (0.01 to 0.1%). This rearrangement joins TRBV12-3 or TRBV12-4 to TRBJ1-1; D gene ambiguous. V dropped 6 bases and J dropped 1 base, with 9 bases sitting between them. The CDR3 sequence is 13 residues long. The CDR3 region has the DNA TGTGCCAGCAGCTTGGGCCGGAACACTGAAGCTTTCTTT. It specifies CASSLGRNTEAFF.

This clonotype was picked up many times. The chain carries TRBV20-1 and TRBJ2-7, with a possible D match to TRBD1 (6 bases). The V end lost 6 bases, the J end lost 2 bases, and 11 bases lay between the germline ends. The CDR3 has 12 residues. Germline V lookup: CDR1 DFQATT, CDR2 SNEGSKA (reference sequence). The CDR3 DNA reads as TGCAGTGCGGGGACACATACCTACGAGCAGTACTTC. Protein sequence: CSAGTHTYEQYF.

The sample holds many counts of this clonotype. The V call is TRBV5-1, the J call TRBJ1-1, with 8 bases aligning to TRBD1. Germline trimming cut 6 bases from V and 4 bases from J; bases unmatched to any gene: 8. The CDR3 covers 14 residues. CDR1 and CDR2 (germline): SGHRS, YFSETQ. As DNA, the CDR3 is TGCGCCAGCATGCTTACAGGGGGAAGCACTGAAGCTTTCTTT. Protein sequence: CASMLTGGSTEAFF.

This clonotype was detected many times. The chain employs TRBV7-9 and TRBJ2-1; D unclear. The germline V gene encodes CDR1 SEHNR and CDR2 FQNEAQ (reference sequence). V shed 5 bases and J shed 1 base, with 12 bases lying between them. The CDR3 covers 15 residues. CDR3 DNA sequence: TGTGCCAGCAGCCCCCTGGGTGCGTCCTACAATGAGCAGTTCTTC. Translating it yields CASSPLGASYNEQFF.

Ten or more counts support this clonotype. Written as DNA, the CDR3 is TGTGCCAGCAGCCCGAACCCGTACCGCGGGGGTCGAAATCGCGGCTCCTACAATGAGCAGTTCTTC. Translated, it gives CASSPNPYRGGRNRGSYNEQFF. The rearrangement uses TRBV6-2 or TRBV6-3 and TRBJ2-1, with TRBD2 matching 7 bases. Unmatched junction bases numbered 26, after V lost 6 bases and J lost 0 bases. This CDR3 comprises 22 residues. In germline, CDR1 is MNHEY, CDR2 SVGEGT.

This clonotype was picked up many times. The chain uses TRBV25-1 and TRBJ1-2; no clear D gene. V was trimmed by 7 bases and J by 8 bases, leaving 11 bases between them. The CDR3 is 11 residues long. Germline V gene lookup returns CDR1 MGHDK and CDR2 SYGVNS. CDR3 nucleotide sequence: TGTGCCAGCAAGGAAGGGAGAGGCTACACCTTC. This translates into CASKEGRGYTF.

This clonotype showed up many times. A much larger clone lies one base from this, so it may be a read error. This chain's CDR3 is CSARGGGEKIQYF. In DNA form, the CDR3 reads TGCAGTGCTAGGGGCGGAGGGGAAAAAATTCAGTACTTC. The rearrangement joins TRBV20-1 to TRBJ2-4; a weak D match, TRBD2 (6 bases). This CDR3 is 13 amino acids long. Germline values: CDR1 DFQATT, CDR2 SNEGSKA (reference sequence).

This clonotype was observed at least ten times. J is TRBJ2-1 and V is TRBV5-1; 11 bases align to TRBD2. CDR1 SGHRS and CDR2 YFSETQ come from the germline V gene. J gave up 4 bases and V 4 bases, and 7 bases lay outside the gene matches. The CDR3 runs to 16 residues. This CDR3 is CASSGGTSGLYNEQFF. Written as DNA, the CDR3 is TGCGCCAGCAGCGGGGGGACTAGCGGATTATACAATGAGCAGTTCTTC.

This clonotype came up many times. The chain employs TRBV6-6 and TRBJ2-7, with 8 bases fitting TRBD2. With V trimmed by 5 bases and J by 0 bases, 3 bases remained unmatched. CDR3 length: 14 residues. The germline CDR1 and CDR2 sequences are MNHNY and SVGAGI (reference sequence). The CDR3 sequence: CASSTGLGSYEQYF. CDR3 coding DNA: TGTGCCAGCAGTACGGGACTAGGCTCCTACGAGCAGTACTTC.

This clonotype came up many times. The V call is TRBV2, the J call TRBJ1-2; D gene unclear. V shed 4 bases and J shed 0 bases, with 12 bases lying between them. CDR1 and CDR2 from the germline V gene are SNHLY and FYNNEI. The CDR3 loop spans 15 amino acids. CDR3 bases: TGTGCCAGCAGTGTAGCTACCAACCCTAACTATGGCTACACCTTC. Its translation is CASSVATNPNYGYTF.

At least ten counts were recorded for this clonotype. The V and J genes are TRBV20-1 and TRBJ2-1, with 10 positions matching TRBD2. Germline V gives CDR1 DFQATT, CDR2 SNEGSKA (reference sequence). CDR3 size: 14 residues. V dropped 5 bases and J dropped 5; count of bases not matched to a gene: 6. For the CDR3, the DNA is TGCAGTGCTTACGGACTAGCGGTAAACAATGAGCAGTTCTTC. Encoded protein: CSAYGLAVNNEQFF.

Details on this clonotype: The junction departs from germline at one end; a sequencing error may be responsible. This chain connects TRBV20-1 to TRBJ1-1; D not certain. Germline loops: CDR1 DFQATT, CDR2 SNEGSKA (reference sequence). The CDR3 is made up of 13 amino acids. CDR3 coding DNA: TGCAGTGATAGAAAAAAGGGCGGCACTGAAGCTTTCTTT. Its protein is CSDRKKGGTEAFF.

There are many counts of this clonotype. The rearrangement uses TRBV20-1 and TRBJ1-2, with 7 bases identical to TRBD1. This CDR3 is built from 14 residues. Looked up from germline, CDR1 is DFQATT and CDR2 is SNEGSKA (reference sequence). Unmatched junction bases numbered 7, after V lost 3 bases and J lost 3 bases. Written as DNA, the CDR3 is TGCAGTGCTAGGTTACAGGGGTCGTACTATGGCTACACCTTC. Translated, it gives CSARLQGSYYGYTF.